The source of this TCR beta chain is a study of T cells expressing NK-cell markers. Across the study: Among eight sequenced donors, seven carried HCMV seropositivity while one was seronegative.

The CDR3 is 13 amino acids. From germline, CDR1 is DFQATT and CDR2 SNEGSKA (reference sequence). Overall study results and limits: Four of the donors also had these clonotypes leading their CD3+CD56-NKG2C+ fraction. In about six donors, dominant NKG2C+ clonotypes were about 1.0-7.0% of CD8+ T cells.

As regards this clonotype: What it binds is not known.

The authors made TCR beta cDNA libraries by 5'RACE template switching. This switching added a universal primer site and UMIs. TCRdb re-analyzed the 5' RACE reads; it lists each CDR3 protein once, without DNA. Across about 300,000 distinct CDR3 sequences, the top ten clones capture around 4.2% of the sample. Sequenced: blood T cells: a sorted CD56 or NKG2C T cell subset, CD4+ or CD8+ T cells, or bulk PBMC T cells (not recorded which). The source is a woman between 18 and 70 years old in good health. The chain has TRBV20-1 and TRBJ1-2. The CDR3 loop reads CSARIGTNYGYTF.